This entry is about one T cell receptor beta chain. Its antigen is not known. This table comes from immunoSEQ multiplex PCR, and its TCRdb copy is limited to in-frame clones, with some not included. The repertoire holds about 200,000 clones, approximately 94% seen once, with around 1.7% in the top ten. The source of the sample is a study of T cell responses to AZD1222 COVID-19 vaccine. Overall study findings and caveats: Reports say nearly half of spike-specific TCRs go after unmutated variant regions. Among the donors, most were white British and more were female, and clonal diversity was possibly underestimated.

Trimming removed 0 bases at V and 6 bases at J, with 2 bases between. The CDR3 totals 11 residues. In germline, CDR1 is PRHDT, CDR2 FYEKMQ (reference sequence). The rearrangement joins TRBV13 to TRBJ1-2; D is uncertain. The TCR was taken from an adult who received the MenACWY meningococcal vaccine as a control. The sample consisted of peripheral blood, taken 28 days after the second dose of the MenACWY control vaccine. The CDR3 loop reads CASSLGDGYTF. In DNA, the CDR3 is TGTGCCAGCAGCTTAGGGGATGGCTACACCTTC.